A single sample gave rise to the 20 T cell receptor delta chains below, sequenced in a study of gamma-delta T cells after stem cell transplantation. TCRdb used CATT to re-call clones from the RT-PCR reads. The table has about 2,200 delta-chain clones, roughly 3.1% seen once. Source material: gamma-delta T cells. All receptors come from a human donor. It is not recorded whose cells these are; they may come from a transplant donor.

Notes on this clone: A much larger clone sits a single nucleotide away, making a read error possible. This rearrangement joins TRDV2 to TRDJ1, with 7 bases lining up with TRDD3. CDR3 length: 20 residues. V lost 0 bases and J lost 4; bases outside the gene matches: 22. CDR1 is GEAIGNYY and CDR2 is EKD in the germline V gene. CDR3 in amino acids: CACDTESRNYWGSQGDKLIF. The CDR3 DNA reads TGTGCCTGTGACACCGAGTCAAGGAATTACTGGGGATCCCAGGGCGATAAACTCATCTTT.

This clone was detected only a few times. This DNA's translation and the protein TCRdb lists, from a much larger clone, do not match at residue 12, likely due to a read error; the protein shown is translated from the DNA. The chain has TRDV2 and TRDJ1; D uncertain. The CDR3 runs 14 residues. Germline V gene data show CDR1 as GEAIGNYY and CDR2 as EKD. CDR3 sequence: CACDALRAPDKFIF. The CDR3 DNA follows: TGTGCCTGTGATGCACTACGTGCCCCCGATAAATTCATCTTT.

This clone is medium-sized by share. The chain has TRDV2 and TRDJ1; 12 nucleotides agree with TRDD3. The germline gives CDR1 GEAIGNYY, CDR2 EKD. V dropped 3 bases and J dropped 0; count of bases not matched to a gene: 7. CDR3 length: 17 amino acids. The CDR3 DNA sequence: TGTGCCTGTGACCACGTACTGGGGGATACCAACACCGATAAACTCATCTTT. As protein: CACDHVLGDTNTDKLIF.

The V call is TRDV2, the J call TRDJ1, with TRDD3 matching 9 bases. The CDR3 loop spans 20 amino acids. V gave up 3 bases and J gave up 1 base; unmatched junction bases: 20. The germline gives CDR1 GEAIGNYY, CDR2 EKD. In nucleotides, the CDR3 is TGTGCCTGTGACCCCTCGGACTGGTGGGCTACTGGGGGACTCACCGATAAACTCATCTTT. As protein: CACDPSDWWATGGLTDKLIF.

This clone was seen a handful of times. A much bigger clone sits one base away, suggesting this may be a read error. V usage is TRDV1 and J usage is TRDJ1, with D tentatively TRDD2 or TRDD3 (9 bases each). The V end was cut by 2 bases, the J end by 0 bases, with 25 bases between. Germline CDR1 and CDR2: TSWWSYY and QGS. The CDR3 runs to 20 residues. The CDR3 DNA sequence: TGTGCTCTTGGGGAAGACGATCCTTCCTACTGGGGGAAACACACCGATAAACTCATCTTT. It codes for CALGEDDPSYWGKHTDKLIF.

V and J are TRDV1 and TRDJ1; 12 bases match TRDD3. Germline lookup yields CDR1 TSWWSYY and CDR2 QGS. The CDR3 extends over 23 amino acids. V was pared by 11 bases and J by 2 bases, with 33 bases of the junction left unmatched. The CDR3: CAITPNPVLGDTYPFLITDKLIF. DNA of the CDR3: TGTGCTATAACTCCCAACCCCGTACTGGGGGATACCTACCCCTTTTTAATTACCGATAAACTCATCTTT.

V is TRDV2 and J is TRDJ2; D not certain. Deletions cut 1 base from V and 12 bases from J, with 17 bases between. The CDR3 loop spans 14 amino acids. The germline CDR1 and CDR2 sequences are GEAIGNYY and EKD. The CDR3 DNA follows: TGTGCCTGTGACACTCTGCATGGGAATGATAAACTCTTCTTT. Translation: CACDTLHGNDKLFF.

This clone is deemed medium-sized. A single base is all that separates this from a far larger clone, so a read error is likely. The J gene is TRDJ3, the V gene TRDV2; 7 bases align to TRDD3. V lost 0 bases and J lost 1; bases outside the gene matches: 26. From germline, CDR1 is GEAIGNYY and CDR2 EKD. The CDR3 extends over 25 amino acids. The CDR3 region has the DNA TGTGCCTGTGACACCGTGAGTGGATGGGGGACCCTGCTTCGTTTATCGTCCTGGGACACCCGACAGATGTTTTTC. Its translation: CACDTVSGWGTLLRLSSWDTRQMFF.

This clone is labeled as medium-sized. Other DNA sequences of this sample code for an identical CDR3. This chain uses TRDV2 with TRDJ1; 13 bases map to TRDD3. CDR1 GEAIGNYY and CDR2 EKD come from the germline V gene. The CDR3 runs 17 residues. V shed 0 bases and J 2 bases; nucleotides not matched to a gene: 5. The CDR3 region has the DNA TGTGCCTGTGACACCCTACTGGGGGATACGCATACCGATAAACTCATCTTT. This gives the protein CACDTLLGDTHTDKLIF.

Regarding this clone: One base separates it from a far larger clone, so it is likely a read error. The chain uses TRDV2 and TRDJ3, with 9 bases fitting TRDD3. CDR3 size: 17 residues. Per germline, CDR1 GEAIGNYY and CDR2 EKD. The CDR3 nucleotides read TGTGCCTGTCTACTGGGGGAAAGCTCCTGGGACACCCGACGGATGTTTTTC. Translating it yields CACLLGESSWDTRRMFF.

This clone rates as medium-sized. A read error is likely here: a far larger clone is one base away. The identical CDR3 is also encoded by other nucleotide sequences in the sample. The chain links TRDV1 to TRDJ1, with D perhaps assigned TRDD2 or TRDD3 (5 bases each). The CDR3 contains 19 residues. Looked up from germline, CDR1 is TSWWSYY and CDR2 is QGS. CDR3 DNA: TGTGCTCTTGGGGAACCCTTCTTTACTACCCCTTATGGGGTCGATAAGCTCATCTTT. It yields the protein CALGEPFFTTPYGVDKLIF.

Within the sample, this clone is medium-sized. V and J are TRDV2 and TRDJ1; 12 bases are shared with TRDD3. CDR1 GEAIGNYY and CDR2 EKD come from the germline V gene. The CDR3 has 16 amino acids. J gave up 3 bases and V 6 bases, and 10 bases lay outside the gene matches. The CDR3 spells CACNSLGDTPADKLIF. CDR3 nucleotide sequence: TGTGCCTGTAACTCTCTGGGGGATACGCCCGCCGATAAACTCATCTTT.

This clone was counted between two and nine times. A read error is the likely source, as a far larger clone sits one nucleotide away. The V gene is TRDV2, the J gene TRDJ1; 9 bases fit TRDD3. The V gene end was trimmed by 0 bases and the J gene end by 0 bases; junction bases not matched to a gene: 19. The CDR3 extends over 21 amino acids. Germline values: CDR1 GEAIGNYY, CDR2 EKD. The CDR3: CACDTIKAPVGGYRDTDKLIF. Written as DNA, the CDR3 is TGTGCCTGTGACACCATTAAGGCCCCTGTCGGGGGATACAGAGACACCGATAAACTCATCTTT.

This clone is medium-sized in the sample. The chain couples TRDV2 to TRDJ1; 7 bases fit TRDD3. V lost 3 bases and J lost 1; bases outside the gene matches: 13. From germline, CDR1 is GEAIGNYY and CDR2 EKD. This CDR3 spans 17 amino acids. CDR3 bases: TGTGCCTGTGACGCTATACTGGGGCCGACTTCCACCGATAAACTCATCTTT. It specifies CACDAILGPTSTDKLIF.

By sample fraction, this clone is medium-sized (0.01 to 0.1%). The chain employs TRDV2 and TRDJ1, with TRDD3 matching over 11 bases. CDR1 and CDR2 (germline): GEAIGNYY, EKD. This CDR3 is 19 amino acids long. V was pared by 0 bases and J by 0 bases, with 11 bases of the junction left unmatched. CDR3: CACDTTHYLLGDNTDKLIF. The CDR3 region has the DNA TGTGCCTGTGACACCACCCACTACCTACTGGGGGATAACACCGATAAACTCATCTTT.

For this clone: TCRdb's protein for this DNA is that of a much larger clone and differs from the translation at residue 6, likely a read error; the protein shown is the DNA translation. This chain uses TRDV2 with TRDJ1, with 10 bases identical to TRDD3. The CDR3 covers 16 residues. Unmatched junction bases numbered 7, after V lost 3 bases and J lost 1 base. Per germline, CDR1 GEAIGNYY and CDR2 EKD. CDR3 DNA sequence: TGTGCCTGTGACGACCCACTGGGGGATGCCACCGATAAACTCATCTTT. This encodes CACDDPLGDATDKLIF.

By sample fraction, this clone is medium-sized. A much larger clonotype is one base distant, so this may be a read error. The same CDR3 arises from other DNA sequences in this sample as well. The chain has TRDV1 and TRDJ1; perhaps TRDD3 as D (6 bases). Trimming took off 9 bases at V and 2 bases at J, with 19 bases between the two ends. The CDR3 length is 15 residues. Germline assignment: CDR1 TSWWSYY and CDR2 QGS. The DNA of the CDR3 is TGTGCTCTCGAGTGTTGCCTGGGGATTACCGATAAACTCATCTTT. Amino acids: CALECCLGITDKLIF.

This clone is classed as medium-sized. Other DNA sequences of this sample code for an identical CDR3. This chain connects TRDV2 to TRDJ1, with D possibly matching TRDD3 (6 bases). CDR1 and CDR2 (germline): GEAIGNYY, EKD. V gave up 3 bases and J gave up 0 bases, with 22 bases separating them. CDR3 size: 18 residues. CDR3 sequence: CACDPLGGPRPYTDKLIF. The CDR3 DNA follows: TGTGCCTGTGACCCTTTGGGGGGCCCGAGACCGTACACCGATAAACTCATCTTT.

The sample holds a few counts of this clone. Since a far larger clone is one base different, this is likely a read error. Different DNA sequences within this sample yield the same CDR3. This chain uses TRDV2 with TRDJ1, with a weak D call TRDD3 (5 bases). CDR1 and CDR2 from the germline V gene are GEAIGNYY and EKD. The CDR3 spans 17 residues. Trimming stripped 2 bases from V and 3 bases from J, with 21 bases between. As DNA, the CDR3 is TGTGCCTGTGACAATCTACTCGGCGAAGGGGGGGCCGATAAACTCATCTTT. Translating it yields CACDNLLGEGGADKLIF.

This clone was counted only a few times. A far larger clone is one nucleotide away, so this likely arose from a read error. Other DNA sequences in this specimen translate into the identical CDR3. The rearrangement uses TRDV2 and TRDJ1; the D gene is possibly TRDD3 (5 bases). CDR3 length equals 17 residues. CDR1 GEAIGNYY and CDR2 EKD come from the germline V gene. CDR3 region: CACDNLLGEGGADKLIF. CDR3 sequence (DNA): TGCGCCTGTGACAATCTACTCGGCGAGGGGGGGGCCGATAAACTCATCTTT.